Each of the 14 T cell receptor beta chains below was sequenced from the same sample in a study of blood T cell repertoires in COVID-19 (TCRdb year 2020). Libraries were built with the immunoSEQ multiplex PCR assay. TCRdb re-hosts the immuneACCESS table, in-frame sequences only. Its copies lack some clones; in the studies checked, an unresolved V gene accounts for under half of them, and the cause for the rest is not known. This sample lists 20,000 to 25,000 clones; 75% to 90% were detected once. Of the sample, approximately 61% is held by the ten largest clones. Sequences were obtained from peripheral blood. All receptors derive from a woman aged 80 or older with acute or convalescent COVID-19.

This clone was seen once. This chain uses TRBV18 with TRBJ1-3; 8 nucleotides match TRBD1. The CDR3 length is 17 residues. Trimming took 3 bases from V and 3 from J; bases not matched to a gene: 10. Looked up from germline, CDR1 is KGHSH and CDR2 is LQKENI. This CDR3 is CASSPMLGQGYGNTIYF. The CDR3 bases are TGTGCCAGCTCACCGATGCTCGGACAGGGATATGGAAACACCATATATTTT.

A single count supports this clone. The chain has TRBV2 and TRBJ1-6; D gene uncertain. Germline V gene data show CDR1 as SNHLY and CDR2 as FYNNEI. V was pared by 6 bases and J by 0 bases, with 12 bases between. The CDR3 is made up of 16 amino acids. CDR3: CASSSPPGSYNSPLHF. DNA of the CDR3: TGTGCCAGCAGCTCCCCCCCCGGCTCCTATAATTCACCCCTCCACTTT.

This chain uses TRBV10-3 with TRBJ1-2; maybe TRBD1 (6 bases). In germline, CDR1 is ENHRY, CDR2 SYGVKD. Trimming took off 10 bases at V and 7 bases at J, with 13 bases between the two ends. This CDR3 has 11 residues. CDR3 nucleotide sequence: TGTGCCACGTCCCAGGGGTCTGGCTACACCTTC. Encoded protein: CATSQGSGYTF.

This clone was counted once. The chain is built from TRBV2 and TRBJ1-3; 7 nucleotides align to TRBD1. The CDR3 is 15 amino acids. V trimming: 4 bases; J trimming: 0 bases; junction bases outside the gene matches: 3. Germline V lookup: CDR1 SNHLY, CDR2 FYNNEI. The chain's CDR3 is CASSGTGSSGNTIYF. The CDR3 DNA reads as TGTGCCAGCAGTGGGACAGGATCCTCTGGAAACACCATATATTTT.

Only one count was recorded for this clone. The chain joins TRBV5-1 to TRBJ1-6, with D perhaps TRBD1 (5 bases). V lost 2 bases, J lost 5 bases, and 14 bases lay in between. CDR1 SGHRS and CDR2 YFSETQ come from the germline V gene. CDR3 length: 16 amino acids. The CDR3 DNA sequence: TGCGCCAGCAGCTTAACACCCCCAGGGAATAATTCACCCCTCCACTTT. Its translation: CASSLTPPGNNSPLHF.

The rearrangement links TRBV5-4 to TRBJ2-7, with D perhaps matching TRBD1 (5 bases). The length of the CDR3 is 15 residues. Trimming left V 4 bases short and J 1 base short, with 15 bases between. Germline loops: CDR1 SGHNT, CDR2 YYREEE (reference sequence). In nucleotides, the CDR3 is TGTGCCAGCAGCCGAAGACAGCAGAATTCCTACGAGCAGTACTTC. It codes for CASSRRQQNSYEQYF. The full variable domain, completed using reference TRBV5-4 and TRBJ2-7, is ETGVTQSPTHLIKTRGQQVTLRCSSQSGHNTVSWYQQALGQGPQFIFQYYREEENGRGNFPPRFSGLQFPNYSSELNVNALELDDSALYLCASSRRQQNSYEQYFGPGTRLTVT.

With regard to this clone: The same CDR3 is also encoded by other DNA sequences in this sample. The gene calls are TRBV10-3 and TRBJ2-3; the match to TRBD2 covers 12 bases. Per germline, CDR1 ENHRY and CDR2 SYGVKD. CDR3 length: 16 amino acids. V gave up 3 bases and J gave up 0 bases; unmatched junction bases: 1. CDR3 loop: CAISEGLAGSTDTQYF. CDR3 bases: TGTGCCATCAGTGAAGGACTAGCGGGAAGCACAGATACGCAGTATTTT.

There are a few counts of this clone. The chain recombines TRBV5-1 with TRBJ1-4; possible D gene TRBD1, 5 bases. The V gene's germline CDR1 is SGHRS and CDR2 YFSETQ. The CDR3 is made up of 15 amino acids. The V gene lost 1 base and the J gene lost 5 bases, with 12 bases spanning the gap. The CDR3, as DNA: TGCGCCAGCAGCTTGACTGGACATACCAATGAAAAACTGTTTTTT. Residues: CASSLTGHTNEKLFF.

Written as DNA, the CDR3 is TGCGCCAGCAGCCCGGGACTAGCGGGAGTGCGAGAGACCCAGTACTTC. As protein: CASSPGLAGVRETQYF. J is TRBJ2-5 and V is TRBV5-1; TRBD2 aligns across 14 bases. Trimming took 4 bases from V and 4 from J; bases not matched to a gene: 6. The CDR3 runs 16 residues. Germline CDR1 reads SGHRS; CDR2 reads YFSETQ.

The rearrangement joins TRBV3-1 (or the pseudogene TRBV3-2) to TRBJ2-3, with D possibly matching TRBD2 (5 bases). This CDR3 region has 16 residues. V was pared by 0 bases and J by 3 bases, with 13 bases between. Germline CDR1 LGHDT, CDR2 YNNKEL (reference sequence). The CDR3 nucleotides read TGTGCCAGCAGCCAAGATAAGGAGACTATAACAGATACGCAGTATTTT. Residues: CASSQDKETITDTQYF.

The V call is TRBV29-1, the J call TRBJ1-2, with 8 bases fitting TRBD1. Germline V CDR1 and CDR2: SQVTM, ANQGSEA. This CDR3 has 13 residues. J lost 7 bases, V lost 3 bases, and 7 bases had no gene match. The CDR3 sequence: CSVDRQGAGGYTF. The CDR3 DNA follows: TGCAGCGTTGACCGCCAGGGGGCTGGTGGCTACACCTTC.

This clone was seen just once. The chain has TRBV7-8 and TRBJ1-1, with D perhaps matching TRBD1 (5 bases). The CDR3 consists of 13 residues. V was trimmed by 5 bases and J by 6 bases, leaving 13 bases between them. Looked up from germline, CDR1 is SGHVS and CDR2 is FQNEAQ. Here the CDR3 DNA reads TGTGCCAGCAGCGCCAGGGTGGCCGCTGAAGCTTTCTTT. It yields the protein CASSARVAAEAFF.

This rearrangement joins TRBV6-1 to TRBJ2-5; D is perhaps TRBD1 (6 bases). The CDR3 spans 15 residues. Germline V lookup: CDR1 MNHNS, CDR2 SASEGT. Trimming removed 2 bases at V and 9 bases at J, with 19 bases between. The CDR3 is CASSERGHHNAAQYF. The CDR3 DNA sequence: TGTGCCAGCAGTGAACGGGGACACCATAACGCGGCCCAGTACTTC.

V is TRBV29-1 and J is TRBJ2-7, with no clear D. The CDR3 is 12 amino acids. From germline, CDR1 is SQVTM and CDR2 ANQGSEA. V lost 7 bases, J lost 3 bases, and 13 bases lay in between. The CDR3 sequence: CSASATLYEQYF. The DNA of the CDR3 is TGCAGCGCCAGCGCGACCCTCTACGAGCAGTACTTC.